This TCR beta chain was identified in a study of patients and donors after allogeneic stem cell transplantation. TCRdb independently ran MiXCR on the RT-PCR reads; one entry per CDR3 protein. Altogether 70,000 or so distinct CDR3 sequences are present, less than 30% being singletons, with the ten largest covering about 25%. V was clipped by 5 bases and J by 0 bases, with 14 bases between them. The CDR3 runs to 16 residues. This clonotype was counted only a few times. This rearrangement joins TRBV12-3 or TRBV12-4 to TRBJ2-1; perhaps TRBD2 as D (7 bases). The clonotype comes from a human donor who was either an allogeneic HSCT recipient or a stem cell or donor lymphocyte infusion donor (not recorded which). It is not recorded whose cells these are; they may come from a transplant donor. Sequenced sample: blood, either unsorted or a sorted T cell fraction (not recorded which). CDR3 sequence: CASSPLGGASYNEQFF. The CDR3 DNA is TGTGCCAGCAGTCCCCTGGGGGGGGCCTCCTACAATGAGCAGTTCTTC.